This T cell receptor (beta chain) was sequenced for a study of shared clonotypes between healthy human individuals. Only in-frame clones appear in the TCRdb table, and some are missing; sequencing was by immunoSEQ multiplex PCR. The data hold around 990,000 clones, with 60% to 85% observed a single time. Looked up from germline, CDR1 is MGHRA and CDR2 is YSYEKL. CDR3 length equals 16 residues. V lost 4 bases, J lost 2 bases, and 15 bases lay in between. Into CD45RA+ naive and CD45RA-negative memory subsets, the CD4+ cells were split. The chain employs TRBV4-1 and TRBJ1-3, with D unclear. The origin of this receptor is a man aged 18 to 29 in good health. Some clones in this sample may be carry-over from other donors' samples. The sample comprised memory CD4+ T cells from PBMCs. Documented subset: CD45RA-negative fraction. The CDR3 spells CASSLKEDSTGNTIYF. In DNA form, the CDR3 reads TGCGCCAGCAGCCTCAAGGAGGACTCCACTGGAAACACCATATATTTT.